This T cell receptor (beta chain) was sequenced for a study of blood T cells in healthy people across ages. For the second PCR, which ran for about 6 to 11 cycles, a sample-barcoded 5' primer and a J-beta primer mix were used. A 12-random-nucleotide template-switch adaptor tagged each cDNA molecule. TCRdb passed the 5' RACE reads through MiXCR, listing each CDR3 protein once. The sample shows about 800,000 distinct CDR3 sequences, roughly 25% of them seen only once. CDR3 length: 19 amino acids. Germline CDR1 is LGHNA and CDR2 is YNFKEQ. Deletions cut 0 bases from V and 0 bases from J, with 20 bases between. This clonotype was recorded a few times. These records were also assigned to another study, of T cells of mothers and their children.

Material: blood. The source of this sequence is a boy between 5 and 17 years old in good health. V gene TRBV4-2 combines with J gene TRBJ2-5; no clear D. Here the CDR3 reads CASSQDPYLGGSHQETQYF. The CDR3 region has the DNA TGTGCCAGCAGCCAAGACCCCTATCTCGGTGGGTCCCACCAAGAGACCCAGTACTTC.